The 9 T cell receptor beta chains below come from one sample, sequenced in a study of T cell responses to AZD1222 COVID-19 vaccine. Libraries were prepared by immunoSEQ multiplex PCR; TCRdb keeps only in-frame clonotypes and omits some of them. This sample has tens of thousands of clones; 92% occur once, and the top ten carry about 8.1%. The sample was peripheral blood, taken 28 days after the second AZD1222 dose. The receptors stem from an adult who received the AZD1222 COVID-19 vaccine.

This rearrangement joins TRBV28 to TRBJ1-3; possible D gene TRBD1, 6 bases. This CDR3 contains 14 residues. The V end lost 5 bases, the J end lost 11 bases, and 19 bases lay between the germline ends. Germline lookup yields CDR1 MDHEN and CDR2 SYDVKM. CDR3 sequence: CASSQRTELTPIYF. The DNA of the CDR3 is TGTGCCAGCAGTCAGAGGACAGAGCTGACCCCCATATATTTT.

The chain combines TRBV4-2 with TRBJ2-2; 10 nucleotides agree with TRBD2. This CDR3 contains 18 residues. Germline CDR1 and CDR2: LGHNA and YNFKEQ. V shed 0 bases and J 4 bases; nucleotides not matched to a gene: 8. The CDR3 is CASSQDPSGSSFTGELFF. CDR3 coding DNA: TGTGCCAGCAGCCAAGACCCTAGCGGGAGTTCGTTCACCGGGGAGCTGTTTTTT.

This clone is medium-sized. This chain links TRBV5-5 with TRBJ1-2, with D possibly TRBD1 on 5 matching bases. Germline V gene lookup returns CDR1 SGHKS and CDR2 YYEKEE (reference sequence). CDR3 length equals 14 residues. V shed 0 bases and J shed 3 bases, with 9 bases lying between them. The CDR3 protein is CASSLGWGDYGYTF. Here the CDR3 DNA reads TGTGCCAGCAGCTTGGGGTGGGGGGACTATGGCTACACCTTC.

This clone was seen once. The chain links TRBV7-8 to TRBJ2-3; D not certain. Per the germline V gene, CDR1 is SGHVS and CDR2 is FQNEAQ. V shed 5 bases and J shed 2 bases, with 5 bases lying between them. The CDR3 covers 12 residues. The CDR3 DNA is TGTGCCAGCAGCCTCCCCACAGATACGCAGTATTTT. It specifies CASSLPTDTQYF.

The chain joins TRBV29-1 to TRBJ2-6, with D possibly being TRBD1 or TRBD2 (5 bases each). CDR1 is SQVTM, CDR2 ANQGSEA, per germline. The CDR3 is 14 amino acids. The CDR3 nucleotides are TGCGCCACAACGGGGACGGCAGGGGCCAACGTCCTGACTTTC. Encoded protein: CATTGTAGANVLTF.

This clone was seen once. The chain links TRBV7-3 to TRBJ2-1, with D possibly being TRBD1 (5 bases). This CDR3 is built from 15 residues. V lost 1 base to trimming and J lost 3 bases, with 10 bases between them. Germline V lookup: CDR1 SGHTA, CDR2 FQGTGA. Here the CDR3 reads CASSLMAGNYNEQFF. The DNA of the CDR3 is TGTGCCAGCAGCTTAATGGCAGGGAACTACAATGAGCAGTTCTTC. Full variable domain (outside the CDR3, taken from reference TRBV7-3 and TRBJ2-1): GAGVSQTPSNKVTEKGKYVELRCDPISGHTALYWYRQSLGQGPEFLIYFQGTGAADDSGLPNDRFFAVRPEGSVSTLKIQRTERGDSAVYLCASSLMAGNYNEQFFGPGTRLTVL.

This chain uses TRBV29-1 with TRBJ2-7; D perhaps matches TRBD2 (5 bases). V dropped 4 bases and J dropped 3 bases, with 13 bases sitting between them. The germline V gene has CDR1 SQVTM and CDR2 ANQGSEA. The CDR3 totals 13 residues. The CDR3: CSVASGRFYEQYF. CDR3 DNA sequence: TGCAGCGTTGCGAGCGGCAGGTTCTACGAGCAGTACTTC.

CDR3 DNA: TGTGCCAGTAGCGCGGGGAACCTTAACACTGAAGCTTTCTTT. This gives the protein CASSAGNLNTEAFF. The chain recombines TRBV19 with TRBJ1-1; no clear D gene. The CDR3 sequence is 14 residues long. V lost 6 bases, J lost 2 bases, and 13 bases lay in between. Germline CDR1 reads LNHDA; CDR2 reads SQIVND (reference sequence).

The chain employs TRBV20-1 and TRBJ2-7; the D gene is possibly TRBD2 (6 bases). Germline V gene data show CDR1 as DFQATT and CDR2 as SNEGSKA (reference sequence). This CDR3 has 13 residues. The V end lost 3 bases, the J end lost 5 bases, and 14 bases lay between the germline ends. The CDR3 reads CSASHGTSDEQYF. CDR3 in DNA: TGCAGTGCTAGTCACGGGACTTCAGACGAGCAGTACTTC.